Below, 11 T cell receptor beta chains from the same sample are listed, as sequenced in a study of CD8 T cells in Susac syndrome. RNA, at roughly 0.5 to 1 ug, was reverse transcribed with random hexamers. TCRdb redid the calling of the immunoSEQ multiplex PCR reads with MiXCR, one entry per CDR3 protein. The table has about 250,000 distinct CDR3 sequences, around 93% seen once. Sequencing was performed on CD4+ T cells from PBMCs. Source of these receptors: a human donor with multiple sclerosis.

The chain carries TRBV20-1 and TRBJ2-5; D uncertain. This CDR3 comprises 13 residues. V lost 7 bases and J 2 bases, leaving 14 bases between the germline ends. From germline, CDR1 is DFQATT and CDR2 SNEGSKA (reference sequence). The CDR3 here is CSVKGASQETQYF. The CDR3 DNA reads as TGCAGTGTCAAAGGAGCTAGTCAAGAGACCCAGTACTTC.

This chain links TRBV19 with TRBJ2-6; 7 bases line up with TRBD1. With 5 bases clipped from V and 0 bases from J, the junction kept 10 bases outside the gene matches. This CDR3 has 18 residues. In germline, CDR1 is LNHDA, CDR2 SQIVND (reference sequence). The CDR3 DNA reads TGTGCCAGTAGTCGGGACAGACAATCAAGCTCTGGGGCCAACGTCCTGACTTTC. Protein sequence: CASSRDRQSSSGANVLTF.

The V gene is TRBV30, the J gene TRBJ1-1; D is possibly TRBD1 (5 bases). In germline, CDR1 is GTSNPN, CDR2 SVGIG (reference sequence). The CDR3 spans 17 residues. The V end lost 1 base, the J end lost 3 bases, and 21 bases lay between the germline ends. The DNA for the CDR3 is TGTGCCTGGAGTGGGGTAGGGGCGCTCGGGAGGTACACTGAAGCTTTCTTT. It codes for CAWSGVGALGRYTEAFF. Combining the CDR3 with reference TRBV30 and TRBJ1-1 gives the whole variable domain SQTIHQWPATLVQPVGSPLSLECTVEGTSNPNLYWYRQAAGRGLQLLFYSVGIGQISSEVPQNLSASRPQDRQFILSSKKLLLSDSGFYLCAWSGVGALGRYTEAFFGQGTRLTVV.

This clonotype occurred once. V usage is TRBV30 and J usage is TRBJ2-1; D possibly corresponds to TRBD2 (6 bases). The V gene lost 0 bases and the J gene lost 5 bases, with 11 bases spanning the gap. Looked up from germline, CDR1 is GTSNPN and CDR2 is SVGIG (reference sequence). This CDR3 comprises 14 residues. This CDR3 reads CAWSVMRGDNEQFF. In DNA, the CDR3 is TGTGCCTGGAGTGTAATGCGGGGAGACAATGAGCAGTTCTTC.

This chain links TRBV29-1 with TRBJ1-2; tentatively, D is TRBD1 (5 bases). The germline V gene encodes CDR1 SQVTM and CDR2 ANQGSEA. This CDR3 contains 11 residues. V was shortened by 7 bases and J by 6 bases, with 12 bases between the two germline ends. CDR3 sequence (DNA): TGCAGCGAGGGGACGAATAATGGCTACACCTTC. Translation gives CSEGTNNGYTF.

The V call is TRBV29-1, the J call TRBJ2-1; 7 positions match TRBD1. The CDR3 is 13 residues long. V shed 3 bases and J 6 bases; nucleotides not matched to a gene: 5. Germline CDR1 reads SQVTM; CDR2 reads ANQGSEA. The CDR3 loop is CSVERGQGNEQFF. The DNA for the CDR3 is TGCAGCGTTGAGAGGGGGCAGGGCAATGAGCAGTTCTTC.

This chain links TRBV5-1 with TRBJ2-1; D not resolved. This CDR3 region has 14 residues. CDR1 is SGHRS and CDR2 is YFSETQ in the germline V gene. The germline V and J ends were trimmed by 1 base and 7 bases, with 12 bases remaining between them. DNA for the CDR3: TGCGCCAGCAGCTTGAGTTCTACCGCAAATGAGCAGTTCTTC. Translated: CASSLSSTANEQFF.

The chain joins TRBV9 to TRBJ2-3, with D tentatively TRBD2 (7 bases). Trimming took 3 bases from V and 3 from J, leaving 17 bases between them. This CDR3 has 16 residues. Germline V gene lookup returns CDR1 SGDLS and CDR2 YYNGEE. CDR3 in DNA: TGTGCCAGCAGCGCCCGCGGGGGCGGGGGAACAGATACGCAGTATTTT. Translating gives CASSARGGGGTDTQYF. The full variable domain, with the rest looked up from reference TRBV9 and TRBJ2-3, is DSGVTQTPKHLITATGQRVTLRCSPRSGDLSVYWYQQSLDQGLQFLIQYYNGEERAKGNILERFSAQQFPDLHSELNLSSLELGDSALYFCASSARGGGGTDTQYFGPGTRLTVL.

The chain combines TRBV5-6 with TRBJ1-1; 7 bases line up with TRBD1. The germline V gene encodes CDR1 SGHDT and CDR2 YYEEEE. This CDR3 is 14 amino acids long. V shed 2 bases and J 12 bases; nucleotides not matched to a gene: 13. In DNA form, the CDR3 reads TGTGCCAGCAGCTTCGGTGGCGGACAGGTTATGACTTTCTTT. It codes for CASSFGGGQVMTFF.

The chain uses TRBV20-1 and TRBJ2-4, with 7 bases lining up with TRBD1. CDR3 length: 17 residues. After removal of 5 bases from V and 0 bases from J, the junction contained 13 bases not matched to a gene. Germline assignment: CDR1 DFQATT and CDR2 SNEGSKA (reference sequence). This CDR3 reads CSASPLGTALAKNIQYF. CDR3 DNA sequence: TGCAGTGCTTCACCGCTTGGGACAGCCTTAGCCAAAAACATTCAGTACTTC.

The chain has TRBV5-1 and TRBJ2-3; D call uncertain. This CDR3 region has 16 residues. Germline V lookup: CDR1 SGHRS, CDR2 YFSETQ. V lost 0 bases and J lost 0, with 11 bases in between. DNA of the CDR3: TGCGCCAGCAGCTTGGACGGGCTGTCTAGCACAGATACGCAGTATTTT. The encoded protein is CASSLDGLSSTDTQYF. The full variable domain, with the rest looked up from reference TRBV5-1 and TRBJ2-3, is KAGVTQTPRYLIKTRGQQVTLSCSPISGHRSVSWYQQTPGQGLQFLFEYFSETQRNKGNFPGRFSGRQFSNSRSEMNVSTLELGDSALYLCASSLDGLSSTDTQYFGPGTRLTVL.